This TCR beta chain was sequenced for a study of graft-versus-host responses after intestinal transplantation. Study-wide context: Each patient got anti-thymocyte globulin induction, then tacrolimus and steroids for roughly 3 years.

Per the germline V gene, CDR1 is SGHAT and CDR2 is FQNNGV. V gave up 5 bases and J gave up 4 bases; unmatched junction bases: 13. There are 16 residues in the CDR3. Profiling relied on immunoSEQ multiplex PCR, and the TCRdb table lists in-frame clones only, not all of them. The sample yields 50,000 to 75,000 clones, approximately 94% seen once. Of note for this clone: Its specificity is unknown.

The input for sequencing was unstimulated CD4+ T cells sorted from spleen or lymph node cells, taken before transplant. This chain uses TRBV11-2 with TRBJ2-5, with 7 positions matching TRBD1. This TCR derives from a human donor who was the organ donor for an intestinal transplant. In DNA, the CDR3 is TGTGCCAGCAGCGCGCGAAACCACAACAGGGGAGAGACCCAGTACTTC. Translating gives CASSARNHNRGETQYF.